The 4 T cell receptor beta chains presented below share a single source sample, sequenced in a study of shared clonotypes between healthy human individuals. Using immunoSEQ multiplex PCR, the repertoire was profiled, and TCRdb retains in-frame clones only, with some absent. Counted here are about 480,000 clones, about three quarters occurring once; the ten biggest clones make up 9.5% to 15%. Material: PBMCs. The receptors were sampled from a woman aged 40 to 50 in good health. Some clones in this sample may be carry-over from other donors' samples.

This chain uses TRBV5-4 with TRBJ2-1, with D perhaps TRBD1 (5 bases). This CDR3 contains 14 residues. Germline V gene lookup returns CDR1 SGHNT and CDR2 YYREEE (reference sequence). V was clipped by 4 bases and J by 4 bases, with 12 bases between them. CDR3 DNA sequence: TGTGCCAGCAGCCCGACACAGGTGTACAATGAGCAGTTCTTC. Translated, it gives CASSPTQVYNEQFF.

The chain carries TRBV29-1 and TRBJ2-7; possibly TRBD1 for D (6 bases). V lost 7 bases to trimming and J lost 7 bases, with 14 bases between them. The CDR3 covers 11 residues. Germline V lookup: CDR1 SQVTM, CDR2 ANQGSEA. In DNA, the CDR3 is TGCAGCGCCGAGACAGGTGGTGAGCAGTACTTC. Protein sequence: CSAETGGEQYF.

The rearrangement joins TRBV6-1 to TRBJ1-2; D is ambiguous. Germline assignment: CDR1 MNHNS and CDR2 SASEGT. The ends were cut back, 0 bases at V and 0 bases at J, with 11 bases in the middle. The CDR3 length is 16 residues. CDR3 coding DNA: TGTGCCAGCAGTGAAGCGCGAGGAGCTTCTAACTATGGCTACACCTTC. It encodes CASSEARGASNYGYTF.

This chain links TRBV27 with TRBJ2-1; TRBD2 aligns across 16 bases. Trimming took 1 base from V and 0 from J; bases not matched to a gene: 12. Germline assignment: CDR1 MNHEY and CDR2 SMNVEV (reference sequence). The CDR3 contains 22 residues. The CDR3 loop is CASSLYGYTGLAGGSSYNEQFF. The CDR3 DNA reads as TGTGCCAGCAGTTTATATGGCTATACGGGACTAGCGGGAGGGAGCTCCTACAATGAGCAGTTCTTC.